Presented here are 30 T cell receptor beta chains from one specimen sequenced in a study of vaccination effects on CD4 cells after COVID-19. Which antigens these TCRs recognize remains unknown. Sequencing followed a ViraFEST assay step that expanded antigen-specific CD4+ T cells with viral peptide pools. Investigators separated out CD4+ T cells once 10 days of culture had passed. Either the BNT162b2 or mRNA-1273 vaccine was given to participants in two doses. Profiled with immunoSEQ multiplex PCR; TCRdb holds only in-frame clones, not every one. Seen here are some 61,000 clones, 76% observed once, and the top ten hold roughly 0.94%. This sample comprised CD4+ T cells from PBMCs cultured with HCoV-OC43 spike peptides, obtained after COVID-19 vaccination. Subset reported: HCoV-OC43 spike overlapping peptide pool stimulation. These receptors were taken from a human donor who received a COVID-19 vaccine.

CDR3 region: CASSLGQSYNEQFF. CDR3 in DNA: TGTGCCAGCAGCTTAGGACAGAGCTACAATGAGCAGTTCTTC. The chain couples TRBV7-2 to TRBJ2-1; D may be TRBD1 (5 bases). V gave up 1 base and J gave up 3 bases, with 7 bases separating them. This CDR3 is built from 14 residues. CDR1 and CDR2 (germline): SGHTA, FQGNSA. The whole variable domain, filled in from reference TRBV7-2 and TRBJ2-1, reads GAGVSQSPSNKVTEKGKDVELRCDPISGHTALYWYRQSLGQGLEFLIYFQGNSAPDKSGLPSDRFSAERTGGSVSTLTIQRTQQEDSAVYLCASSLGQSYNEQFFGPGTRLTVL.

DNA of the CDR3: TGTGCCAGCTCCCCCCCCCGGGACATATTAGGGAACACTGAAGCTTTCTTT. This translates into CASSPPRDILGNTEAFF. The chain has TRBV6-4 and TRBJ1-1; maybe TRBD1 (6 bases). Germline V gene data show CDR1 as MRHNA and CDR2 as SNTAGT. CDR3 length: 17 amino acids. Trimming took off 8 bases at V and 1 base at J, with 23 bases between the two ends.

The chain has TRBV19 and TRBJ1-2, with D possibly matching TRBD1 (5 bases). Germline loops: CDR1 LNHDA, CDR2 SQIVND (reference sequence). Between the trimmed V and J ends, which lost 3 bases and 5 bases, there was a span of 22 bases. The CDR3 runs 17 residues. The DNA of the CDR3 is TGTGCCAGTAGTATCCTCTTCGAAAAGGGGTCCGCTTATGGCTACACCTTC. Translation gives CASSILFEKGSAYGYTF. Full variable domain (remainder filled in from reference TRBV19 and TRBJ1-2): DGGITQSPKYLFRKEGQNVTLSCEQNLNHDAMYWYRQDPGQGLRLIYYSQIVNDFQKGDIAEGYSVSREKKESFPLTVTSAQKNPTAFYLCASSILFEKGSAYGYTFGSGTRLTVV.

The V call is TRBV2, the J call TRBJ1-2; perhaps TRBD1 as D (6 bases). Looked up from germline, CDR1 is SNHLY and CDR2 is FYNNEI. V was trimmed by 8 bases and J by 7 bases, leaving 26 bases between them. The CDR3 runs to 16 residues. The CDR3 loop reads CASGGAREGSLGGYTF. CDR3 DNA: TGTGCCAGCGGGGGGGCCCGAGAGGGATCTCTAGGTGGCTACACCTTC.

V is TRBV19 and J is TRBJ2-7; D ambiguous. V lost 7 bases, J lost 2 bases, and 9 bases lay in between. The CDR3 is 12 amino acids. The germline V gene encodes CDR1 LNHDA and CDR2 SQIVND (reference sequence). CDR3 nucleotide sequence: TGTGCCAGTACCCAGGATACCTACGAGCAGTACGTC. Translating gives CASTQDTYEQYV.

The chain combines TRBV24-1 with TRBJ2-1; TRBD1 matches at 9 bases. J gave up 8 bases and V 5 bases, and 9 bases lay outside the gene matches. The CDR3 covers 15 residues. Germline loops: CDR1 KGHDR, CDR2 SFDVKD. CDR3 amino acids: CATSVSRTGGDEQFF. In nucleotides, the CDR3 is TGTGCCACCAGTGTGTCCCGCACAGGGGGCGATGAGCAGTTCTTC.

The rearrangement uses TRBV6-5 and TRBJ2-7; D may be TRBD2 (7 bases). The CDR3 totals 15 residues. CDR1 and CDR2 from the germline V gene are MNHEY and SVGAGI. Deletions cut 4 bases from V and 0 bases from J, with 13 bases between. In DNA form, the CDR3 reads TGTGCCAGCAGTTTAGGGGGGGACGACTCCTACGAGCAGTACGTC. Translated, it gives CASSLGGDDSYEQYV.

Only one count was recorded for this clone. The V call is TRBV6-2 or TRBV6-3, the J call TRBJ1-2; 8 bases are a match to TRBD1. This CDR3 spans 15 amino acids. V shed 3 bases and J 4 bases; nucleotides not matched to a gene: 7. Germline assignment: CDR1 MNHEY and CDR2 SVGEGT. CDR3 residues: CASSYSDRDSYGYTF. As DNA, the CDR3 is TGTGCCAGCAGTTATTCGGACAGGGACAGCTATGGCTACACCTTC.

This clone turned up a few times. The CDR3 nucleotides are TGCGCCAGCCTGATCGGGACAGCTAATTCACCCCTCCACTTT. Translated, it gives CASLIGTANSPLHF. The V and J genes are TRBV10-2 and TRBJ1-6; 7 positions match TRBD1. The length of the CDR3 is 14 residues. Germline lookup yields CDR1 WSHSY and CDR2 SAAADI. Trimming took 8 bases from V and 6 from J; bases not matched to a gene: 7.

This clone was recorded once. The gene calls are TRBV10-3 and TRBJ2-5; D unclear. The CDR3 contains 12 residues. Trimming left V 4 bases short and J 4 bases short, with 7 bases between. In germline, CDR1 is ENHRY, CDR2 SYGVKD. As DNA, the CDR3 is TGTGCCATCAGTGGGGGTCCAGAGACCCAGTACTTC. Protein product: CAISGGPETQYF.

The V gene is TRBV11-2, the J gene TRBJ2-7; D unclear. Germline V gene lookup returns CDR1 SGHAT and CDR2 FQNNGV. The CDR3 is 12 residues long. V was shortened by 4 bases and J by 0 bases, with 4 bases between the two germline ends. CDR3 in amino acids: CASSSISYEQYV. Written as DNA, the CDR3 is TGTGCCAGCAGCTCAATCTCCTACGAGCAGTACGTC.

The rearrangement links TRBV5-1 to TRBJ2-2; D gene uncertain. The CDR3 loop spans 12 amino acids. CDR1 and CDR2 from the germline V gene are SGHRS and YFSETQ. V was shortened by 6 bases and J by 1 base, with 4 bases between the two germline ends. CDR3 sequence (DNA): TGCGCCAGCAACCAGAACACCGGGGAGCTGTTTTTT. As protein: CASNQNTGELFF.

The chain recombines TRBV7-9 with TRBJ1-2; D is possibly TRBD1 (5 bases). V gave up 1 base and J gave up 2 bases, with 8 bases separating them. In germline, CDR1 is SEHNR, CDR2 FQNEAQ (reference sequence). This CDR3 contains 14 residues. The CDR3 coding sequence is TGTGCCAGCAGCTTAGTATGGGGGAACTATGGCTACACCTTC. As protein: CASSLVWGNYGYTF.

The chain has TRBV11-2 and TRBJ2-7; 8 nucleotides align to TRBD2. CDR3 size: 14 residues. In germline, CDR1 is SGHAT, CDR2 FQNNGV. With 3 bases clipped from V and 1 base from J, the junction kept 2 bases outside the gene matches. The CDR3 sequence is CASSFPGGSYEQYV. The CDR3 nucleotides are TGTGCCAGCAGCTTTCCGGGAGGGTCCTACGAGCAGTACGTC.

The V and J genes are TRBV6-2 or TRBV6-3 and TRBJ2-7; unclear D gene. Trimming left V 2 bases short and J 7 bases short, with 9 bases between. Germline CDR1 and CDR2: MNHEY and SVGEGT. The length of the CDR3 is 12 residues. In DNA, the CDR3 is TGTGCCAGCAGTTACCGGGTTGGGGAGCAGTACGTC. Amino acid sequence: CASSYRVGEQYV.

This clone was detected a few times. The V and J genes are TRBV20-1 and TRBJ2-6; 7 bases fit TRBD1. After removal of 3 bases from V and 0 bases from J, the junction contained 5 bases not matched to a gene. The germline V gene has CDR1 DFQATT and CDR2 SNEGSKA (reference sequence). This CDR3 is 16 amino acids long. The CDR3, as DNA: TGCAGTGCTAGTGCAGGGGGTACCTCTGGGGCCAACGTCCTGACTTTC. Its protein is CSASAGGTSGANVLTF.

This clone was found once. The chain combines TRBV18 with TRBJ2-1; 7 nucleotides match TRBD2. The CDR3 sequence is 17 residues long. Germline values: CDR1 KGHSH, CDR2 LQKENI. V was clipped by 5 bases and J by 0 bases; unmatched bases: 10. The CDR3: CASSSLGAGVSYNEQFF. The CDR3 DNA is TGTGCCAGCTCATCCCTAGGTGCGGGGGTCTCCTACAATGAGCAGTTCTTC.

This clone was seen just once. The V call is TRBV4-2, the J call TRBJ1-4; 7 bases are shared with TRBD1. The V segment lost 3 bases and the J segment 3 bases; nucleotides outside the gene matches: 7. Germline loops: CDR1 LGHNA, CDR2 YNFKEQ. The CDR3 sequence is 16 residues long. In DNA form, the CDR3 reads TGTGCCAGCAGCCAGGACCTCGGGACAGCTAATGAAAAACTGTTTTTT. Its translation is CASSQDLGTANEKLFF.

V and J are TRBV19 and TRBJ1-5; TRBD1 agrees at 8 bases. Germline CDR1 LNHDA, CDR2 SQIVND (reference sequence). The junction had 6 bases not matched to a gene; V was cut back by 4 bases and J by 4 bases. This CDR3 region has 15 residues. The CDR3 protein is CASSTDRGRNQPQHF. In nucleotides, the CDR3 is TGTGCCAGTAGTACCGACAGGGGTCGGAATCAGCCCCAGCATTTT.

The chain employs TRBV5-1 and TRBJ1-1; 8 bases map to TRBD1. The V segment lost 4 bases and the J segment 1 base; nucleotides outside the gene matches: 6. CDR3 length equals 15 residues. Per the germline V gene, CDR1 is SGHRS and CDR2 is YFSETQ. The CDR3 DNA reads TGCGCCAGCAGCAACCTGGACAGGGCGAACACTGAAGCTTTCTTT. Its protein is CASSNLDRANTEAFF. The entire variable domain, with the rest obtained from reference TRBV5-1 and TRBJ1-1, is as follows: KAGVTQTPRYLIKTRGQQVTLSCSPISGHRSVSWYQQTPGQGLQFLFEYFSETQRNKGNFPGRFSGRQFSNSRSEMNVSTLELGDSALYLCASSNLDRANTEAFFGQGTRLTVV.

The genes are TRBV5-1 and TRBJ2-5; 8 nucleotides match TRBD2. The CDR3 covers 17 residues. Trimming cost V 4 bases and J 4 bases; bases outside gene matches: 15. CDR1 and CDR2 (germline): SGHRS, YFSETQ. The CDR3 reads CASSPQAGLVKGETQYF. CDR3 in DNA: TGCGCCAGCAGCCCTCAGGCGGGACTAGTAAAGGGAGAGACCCAGTACTTC.

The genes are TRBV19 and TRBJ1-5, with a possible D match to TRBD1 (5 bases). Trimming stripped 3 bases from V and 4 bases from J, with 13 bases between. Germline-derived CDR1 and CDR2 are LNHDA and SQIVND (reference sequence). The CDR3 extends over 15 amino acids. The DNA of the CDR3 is TGTGCCAGTAGTATCAAGGGGCCCAGGAATCAGCCCCAGCATTTT. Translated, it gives CASSIKGPRNQPQHF.

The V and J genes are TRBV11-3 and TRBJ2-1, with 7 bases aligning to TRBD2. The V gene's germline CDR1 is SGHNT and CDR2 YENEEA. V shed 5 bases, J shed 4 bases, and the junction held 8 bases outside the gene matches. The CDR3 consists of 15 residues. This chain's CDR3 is CASSNDQRGYNEQFF. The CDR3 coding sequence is TGTGCCAGCAGCAACGATCAGCGGGGTTACAATGAGCAGTTCTTC.

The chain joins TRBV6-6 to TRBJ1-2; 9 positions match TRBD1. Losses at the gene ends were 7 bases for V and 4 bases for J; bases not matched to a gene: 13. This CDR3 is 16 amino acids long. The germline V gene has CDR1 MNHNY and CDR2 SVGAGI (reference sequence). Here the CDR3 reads CASIDSYRGLGYGYTF. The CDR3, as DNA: TGTGCCAGCATCGACTCCTACAGGGGGCTCGGCTATGGCTACACCTTC.

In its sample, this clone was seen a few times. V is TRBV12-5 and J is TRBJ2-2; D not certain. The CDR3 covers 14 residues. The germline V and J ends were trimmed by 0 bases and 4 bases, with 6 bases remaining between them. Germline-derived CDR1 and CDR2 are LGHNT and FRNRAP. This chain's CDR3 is CASGLVPSTGELFF. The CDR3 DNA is TGTGCTAGTGGTTTGGTACCCAGCACCGGGGAGCTGTTTTTT.

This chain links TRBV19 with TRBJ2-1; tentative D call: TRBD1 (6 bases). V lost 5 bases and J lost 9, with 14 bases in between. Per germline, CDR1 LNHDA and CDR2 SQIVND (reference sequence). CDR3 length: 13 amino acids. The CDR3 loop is CASSYRAVGEQFF. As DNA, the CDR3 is TGTGCCAGTAGTTACAGGGCAGTCGGTGAGCAGTTCTTC.

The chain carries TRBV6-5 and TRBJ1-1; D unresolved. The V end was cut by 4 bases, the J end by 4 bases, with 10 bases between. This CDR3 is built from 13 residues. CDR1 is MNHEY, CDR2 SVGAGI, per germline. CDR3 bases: TGTGCCAGCAGTTCGGCAGGTTTCACTGAAGCTTTCTTT. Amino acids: CASSSAGFTEAFF.

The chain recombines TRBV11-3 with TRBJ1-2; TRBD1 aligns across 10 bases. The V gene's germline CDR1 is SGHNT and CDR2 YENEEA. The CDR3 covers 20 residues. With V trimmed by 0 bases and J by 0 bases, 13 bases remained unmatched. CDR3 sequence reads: CASSLDTGTGVYKANYGYTF. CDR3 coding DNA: TGTGCCAGCAGCTTAGATACCGGGACAGGGGTTTACAAAGCTAACTATGGCTACACCTTC.

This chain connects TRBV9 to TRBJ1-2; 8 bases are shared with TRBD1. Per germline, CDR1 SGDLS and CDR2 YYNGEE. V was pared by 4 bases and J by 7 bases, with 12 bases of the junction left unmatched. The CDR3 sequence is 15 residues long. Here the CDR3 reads CASSPGVDRGIGYTF. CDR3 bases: TGTGCCAGCAGCCCGGGAGTAGACAGGGGTATTGGCTACACCTTC.

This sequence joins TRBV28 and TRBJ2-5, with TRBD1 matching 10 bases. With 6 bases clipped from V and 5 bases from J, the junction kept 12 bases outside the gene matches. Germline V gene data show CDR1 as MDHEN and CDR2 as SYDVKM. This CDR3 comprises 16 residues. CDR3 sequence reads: CASSSRQGARRETQYF. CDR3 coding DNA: TGTGCCAGCAGCTCAAGACAGGGGGCGCGGAGGGAGACCCAGTACTTC. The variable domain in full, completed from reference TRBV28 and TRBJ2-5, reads DVKVTQSSRYLVKRTGEKVFLECVQDMDHENMFWYRQDPGLGLRLIYFSYDVKMKEKGDIPEGYSVSREKKERFSLILESASTNQTSMYLCASSSRQGARRETQYFGPGTRLLVL.